This T cell receptor (beta chain) was observed in a study of blood T cell repertoires in COVID-19. On the study more broadly: Acute-phase and convalescent COVID-19 samples originated in the United States, Italy and Spain. T cells, B-cell-depleted T cells, or PBMCs provided the cDNA or gDNA that served as material.

The CDR3 has 16 residues. With 0 bases clipped from V and 7 bases from J, the junction kept 6 bases outside the gene matches. Germline V gene sequence: CDR1 MNHEY, CDR2 SVGAGI. Per the study methods: Counts of nucleated cells, estimated from reference gene primer amplification, were obtained. Using immunoSEQ multiplex PCR, the repertoire was profiled, and TCRdb retains in-frame clones only, with some absent. The V and J calls and the clone size are those of that table, but D and trimming were determined from the DNA. The repertoire has about 120,000 clones, about 83% of them found once; the top ten carry 3.5% to 4.5%.

The source of this sequence is a man aged 60 to 75 with acute or convalescent COVID-19. The sample taken for sequencing was peripheral blood. The gene calls are TRBV6-5 and TRBJ1-4; 9 bases match TRBD1. CDR3 protein: CASSYSTGQGSEKLFF. Written as DNA, the CDR3 is TGTGCCAGCAGTTACTCGACGGGACAGGGAAGTGAAAAACTGTTTTTT.